This T cell receptor (beta chain) was documented in a study of blood T cell repertoires in COVID-19. Study members were between about 18 and 100 years old and lived in approximately 25 US regions. Each recovered donor of Cohort 3 presented with two negative PCRs, clearance, or symptom resolution. Sequencing used immunoSEQ multiplex PCR; TCRdb keeps in-frame clones, though not all of them. This sample has around 210,000 clones, with roughly 90% found just once. The CDR3 is 12 residues long. From germline, CDR1 is MDHEN and CDR2 SYDVKM. For this clone: An end of the junction does not agree with germline; a read error may underlie this.

Sample: PBMCs or T cells enriched from blood (not recorded which). The receptor was derived from a woman younger than 30 who had recovered from COVID-19. The V and J genes are TRBV28 and TRBJ1-1, with 7 bases identical to TRBD1. The CDR3 is CASSLWDSEAFF. DNA of the CDR3: TGTGCCAGCAGTCTATGGGACAGTGAAGCTTTCTTT.